A single sample is the source of the 3 T cell receptor beta chains below, sequenced in a study of early T cells in non-severe SARS-CoV-2 infection. Each CDR3 protein gets one entry after TCRdb re-called the 5' RACE reads with MiXCR. The sample shows just over 95,000 distinct CDR3 sequences, around 10% of them seen only once. Sequencing was done on a sample of whole blood. The receptors derive from an adult who was a healthcare worker with PCR-confirmed SARS-CoV-2 infection or an uninfected control (not recorded which).

This clonotype was recorded at least ten times. The CDR3 DNA is TGCAGCGCTGGGGACAGGAAGAACACTGAAGCTTTCTTT. It is translated as CSAGDRKNTEAFF. The chain recombines TRBV29-1 with TRBJ1-1; 8 bases map to TRBD1. Germline V gene data show CDR1 as SQVTM and CDR2 as ANQGSEA. With V trimmed by 7 bases and J by 1 base, 5 bases remained unmatched. The CDR3 contains 13 residues.

The V gene is TRBV18, the J gene TRBJ1-3; D ambiguous. Germline loops: CDR1 KGHSH, CDR2 LQKENI. The ends were cut back, 5 bases at V and 0 bases at J, with 11 bases in the middle. This CDR3 has 15 residues. The CDR3 loop is CASSATSHSGNTIYF. The CDR3 nucleotides are TGTGCCAGCTCAGCGACTTCCCACTCTGGAAACACCATATATTTT.

This clonotype was counted a few times. The chain recombines TRBV11-3 with TRBJ2-2; D not certain. Looked up from germline, CDR1 is SGHNT and CDR2 is YENEEA. The CDR3 is 15 amino acids. Trimming stripped 2 bases from V and 6 bases from J, with 13 bases between. The CDR3 loop reads CASSLPGVRSGELFF. For the CDR3, the DNA is TGTGCCAGCAGCTTACCGGGCGTAAGGTCCGGGGAGCTGTTTTTT.